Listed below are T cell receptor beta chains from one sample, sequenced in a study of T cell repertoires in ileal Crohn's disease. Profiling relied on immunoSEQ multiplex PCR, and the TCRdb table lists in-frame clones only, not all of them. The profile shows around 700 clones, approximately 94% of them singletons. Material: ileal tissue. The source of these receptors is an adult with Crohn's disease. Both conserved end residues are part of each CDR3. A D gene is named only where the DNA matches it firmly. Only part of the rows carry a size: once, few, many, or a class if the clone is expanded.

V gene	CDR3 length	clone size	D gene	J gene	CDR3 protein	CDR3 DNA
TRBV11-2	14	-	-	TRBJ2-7	CASSLERQTYEQYF	TGTGCCAGCAGCCTGGAAAGGCAGACCTACGAGCAGTACTTC
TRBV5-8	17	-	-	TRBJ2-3	CASSLISELSVTDTQYF	TGTGCCAGCAGTCTTATCTCGGAACTCTCGGTCACAGATACGCAGTATTTT
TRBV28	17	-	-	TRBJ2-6	CASSSILTQSRANVLTF	TGTGCCAGCAGTTCCATCTTGACACAAAGTCGGGCCAACGTCCTGACTTTC
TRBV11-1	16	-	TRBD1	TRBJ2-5	CASSLGTGRGEETQYF	TGTGCCAGCAGCTTGGGGACAGGGAGGGGAGAGGAGACCCAGTACTTC
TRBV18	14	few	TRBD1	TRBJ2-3	CASSQQGRTDTQYF	TGTGCCAGCTCACAACAGGGGCGAACAGATACGCAGTATTTT
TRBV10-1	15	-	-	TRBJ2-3	CASSGHQEITDTQYF	TGCGCCAGCAGTGGACACCAAGAAATAACAGATACGCAGTATTTT
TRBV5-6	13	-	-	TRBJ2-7	CASSIGPSYEQYF	TGTGCCAGCAGCATAGGCCCCTCCTACGAGCAGTACTTC
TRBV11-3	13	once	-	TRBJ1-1	CASSLSYITEAFF	TGTGCCAGCAGCTTGAGTTATATAACTGAAGCTTTCTTT
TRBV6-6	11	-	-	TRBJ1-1	CASTVRTEAFF	TGTGCCAGCACCGTAAGGACTGAAGCTTTCTTT
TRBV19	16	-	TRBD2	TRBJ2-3	CASTPGRAGGGDTQYF	TGTGCCAGTACCCCCGGGAGGGCAGGCGGGGGAGATACGCAGTATTTT
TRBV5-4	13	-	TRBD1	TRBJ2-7	CASSFDRGHEQYF	TGTGCCAGCAGCTTCGACAGGGGCCACGAGCAGTACTTC
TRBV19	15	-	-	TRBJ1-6	CASSIVNRGNSPLHF	TGTGCCAGTAGTATAGTAAACCGTGGTAATTCACCCCTCCACTTT
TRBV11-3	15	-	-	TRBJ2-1	CASSLDRSQRNPQFF	TGTGCCAGCAGCTTAGATCGGTCACAGCGGAATCCTCAGTTCTTC
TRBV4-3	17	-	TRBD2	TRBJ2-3	CASSQVGLADPNDTQYF	TGCGCCAGCAGCCAAGTTGGACTAGCGGATCCAAACGATACGCAGTATTTT
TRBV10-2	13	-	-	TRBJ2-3	CASAVGPTDTQYF	TGCGCCAGCGCCGTGGGACCCACAGATACGCAGTATTTT
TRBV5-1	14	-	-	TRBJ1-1	CASSLAQGGTEAFF	TGCGCCAGCAGCTTGGCACAGGGTGGCACTGAAGCTTTCTTT
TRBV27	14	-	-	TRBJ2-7	CASSLEPNFYEQYF	TGTGCCAGCAGTTTAGAGCCCAACTTCTACGAGCAGTACTTC
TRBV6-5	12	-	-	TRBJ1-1	CASSYGGTEAFF	TGTGCCAGCAGTTACGGGGGCACTGAAGCTTTCTTT
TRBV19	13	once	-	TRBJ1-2	CASRVGVNYGYTF	TGTGCCAGTAGAGTGGGAGTGAACTATGGCTACACCTTC
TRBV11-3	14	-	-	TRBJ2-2	CASSLGISAGELFF	TGTGCCAGCAGCTTAGGAATATCTGCCGGGGAGCTGTTTTTT
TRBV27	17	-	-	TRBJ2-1	CASSLRPLDMSYNEQFF	TGTGCCAGCAGTCTTAGACCACTTGATATGTCCTACAATGAGCAGTTCTTC
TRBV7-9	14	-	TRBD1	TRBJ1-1	CASSFTTGANEAFF	TGTGCCAGCAGCTTTACTACAGGGGCCAATGAAGCTTTCTTT
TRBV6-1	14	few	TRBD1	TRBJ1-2	CASSERGDRDGYTF	TGTGCCAGCAGTGAAAGGGGGGACAGGGATGGCTACACCTTC
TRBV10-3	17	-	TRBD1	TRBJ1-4	CAIGDRPPLVSNEKLFF	TGTGCCATCGGGGACAGGCCACCCCTTGTATCTAATGAAAAACTGTTTTTT
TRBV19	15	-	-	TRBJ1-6	CASSPGRGYNSPLHF	TGTGCCAGTAGTCCCGGACGGGGTTATAATTCACCCCTCCACTTT
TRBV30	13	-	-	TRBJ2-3	CARGRESTDTQYF	TGTGCCCGAGGGCGGGAAAGCACAGATACGCAGTATTTT
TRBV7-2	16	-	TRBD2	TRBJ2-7	CASRLTSGGSSYEQYF	TGTGCCAGCAGACTAACTAGCGGGGGGAGCTCCTACGAGCAGTACTTC
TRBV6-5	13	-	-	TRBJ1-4	CASRSDLFEKLFF	TGTGCCAGCAGATCGGACTTGTTTGAAAAACTGTTTTTT
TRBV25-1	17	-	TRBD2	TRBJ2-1	CASSDQGAGSISNEQFF	TGTGCCAGCAGTGATCAGGGAGCGGGGAGTATTAGCAATGAGCAGTTCTTC
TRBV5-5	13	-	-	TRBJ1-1	CASSLSYGTEAFF	TGTGCCAGCAGCTTGTCTTACGGGACTGAAGCTTTCTTT
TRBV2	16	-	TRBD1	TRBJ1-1	CASSMPRDRGVTEAFF	TGTGCCAGCAGTATGCCCCGGGACAGGGGTGTCACTGAAGCTTTCTTT
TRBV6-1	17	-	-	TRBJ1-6	CASSVVRESSYNSPLHF	TGTGCCAGCAGTGTAGTGCGGGAGAGCTCCTATAATTCACCCCTCCACTTT
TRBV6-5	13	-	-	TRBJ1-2	CASSLRQSSGYTF	TGTGCCAGCAGCCTACGACAGTCCTCGGGGTACACCTTC
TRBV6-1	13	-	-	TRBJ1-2	CASSEYGLYGYTF	TGTGCCAGCAGTGAATACGGACTCTATGGCTACACCTTC
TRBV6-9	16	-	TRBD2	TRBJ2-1	CASLAGTEGRDNEQFF	TGTGCCAGTCTAGCGGGAACGGAGGGGAGAGACAATGAGCAGTTCTTC
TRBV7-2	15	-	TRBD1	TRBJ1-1	CASSLLHRGGTEAFF	TGTGCCAGCAGCTTACTTCACAGGGGTGGCACTGAAGCTTTCTTT
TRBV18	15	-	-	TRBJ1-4	CASSPGSTTNEKLFF	TGTGCCAGCTCCCCTGGGTCCACAACTAATGAAAAACTGTTTTTT
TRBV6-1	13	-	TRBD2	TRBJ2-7	CATTGGLTYEQYF	TGTGCCACCACGGGGGGGTTAACCTACGAGCAGTACTTC
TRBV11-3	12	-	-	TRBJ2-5	CASSLGRETQYF	TGTGCCAGCAGCCTCGGGAGAGAGACCCAGTACTTC
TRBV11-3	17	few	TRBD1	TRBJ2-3	CASSGYTGGTSEDTQYF	TGTGCCAGCAGCGGATATACAGGGGGGACATCTGAAGATACGCAGTATTTT
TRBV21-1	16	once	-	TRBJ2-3	CASSKERRTRTDTQYF	TGTGCCAGCAGCAAAGAGCGAAGGACTCGCACAGATACGCAGTATTTT
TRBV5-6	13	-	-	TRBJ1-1	CASSLRVWGEAFF	TGTGCCAGCAGCTTGAGGGTTTGGGGTGAAGCTTTCTTT
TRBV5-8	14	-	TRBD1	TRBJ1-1	CASLFGTVNTEAFF	TGTGCCAGCCTTTTTGGGACAGTGAACACTGAAGCTTTCTTT
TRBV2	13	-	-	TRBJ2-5	CASKRPVWETQYF	TGTGCCAGCAAACGTCCCGTATGGGAGACCCAGTACTTC
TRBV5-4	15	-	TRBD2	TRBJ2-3	CASSVRGGRADTQYF	TGTGCCAGCAGCGTCCGCGGGGGGCGCGCAGATACGCAGTATTTT
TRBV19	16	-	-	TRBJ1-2	CASSNYRIGRVYGYTF	TGTGCCAGTAGTAACTACAGGATTGGGAGGGTCTATGGCTACACCTTC
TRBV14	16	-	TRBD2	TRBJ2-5	CASSLLAGAFQETQYF	TGTGCCAGCAGCCTCCTAGCGGGGGCCTTCCAAGAGACCCAGTACTTC
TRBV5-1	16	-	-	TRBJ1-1	CASSLGQINMNTEAFF	TGCGCCAGCAGCTTGGGACAGATAAACATGAACACTGAAGCTTTCTTT
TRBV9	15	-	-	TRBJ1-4	CASSIPQGGNEKLFF	TGTGCCAGCAGCATACCTCAGGGAGGGAATGAAAAACTGTTTTTT
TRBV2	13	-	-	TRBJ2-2	CASREEKTGELFF	TGTGCCAGCAGGGAAGAGAAAACCGGGGAGCTGTTTTTT
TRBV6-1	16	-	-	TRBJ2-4	CASSEALRGGEDIQYF	TGTGCCAGCAGTGAAGCGCTTCGAGGTGGTGAGGACATTCAGTACTTC
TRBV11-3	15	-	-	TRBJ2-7	CASSWTGHRSYEQYF	TGTGCCAGCAGCTGGACCGGACACCGCTCCTACGAGCAGTACTTC